The 32 T cell receptor beta chains given below trace back to one sample, sequenced in a study of cytomegalovirus exposure and HLA in healthy donors. PCR involved 60 Vbeta and 13 Jbeta primers. Sequencing used immunoSEQ multiplex PCR; TCRdb keeps in-frame clones, though not all of them. Of 90,000 or so clones detected, about three quarters appear once; the ten largest clones hold approximately 4.4%. Sample: PBMCs. All receptors come from a male donor in good health and CMV-seropositive.

The chain has TRBV29-1 and TRBJ1-1, with 7 bases identical to TRBD1. CDR1 and CDR2 from the germline V gene are SQVTM and ANQGSEA. The CDR3 totals 14 residues. Trimming removed 6 bases from V and 1 base from J; junction bases left unmatched: 8. Here the CDR3 reads CSVLRDSQNTEAFF. CDR3 nucleotides: TGCAGCGTGCTTCGGGACAGCCAGAACACTGAAGCTTTCTTT.

On this clone: A junction end diverges from the germline sequence, so it may reflect a read error. V gene TRBV7-2 combines with J gene TRBJ2-7, with 7 bases lining up with TRBD2. The germline V gene has CDR1 SGHTA and CDR2 FQGNSA. The CDR3 is 15 amino acids. The DNA for the CDR3 is TGTGCCAGCAGATTAGCGGGCCCGAGCTCCTACGAGCAGTACTTC. Its translation is CASRLAGPSSYEQYF.

The chain recombines TRBV5-4 with TRBJ2-3, with TRBD2 matching 8 bases. The junction had 8 bases not matched to a gene; V was cut back by 3 bases and J by 2 bases. Per germline, CDR1 SGHNT and CDR2 YYREEE (reference sequence). This CDR3 spans 16 amino acids. CDR3 in amino acids: CASSSVTSGNTDTQYF. The DNA for the CDR3 is TGTGCCAGCAGCTCGGTCACTAGCGGAAACACAGATACGCAGTATTTT.

The V and J genes are TRBV2 and TRBJ1-1, with a tentative D call TRBD1 (5 bases). The CDR3 has 12 amino acids. In germline, CDR1 is SNHLY, CDR2 FYNNEI. V lost 8 bases to trimming and J lost 0 bases, with 7 bases between them. The CDR3 loop reads CASFRVNTEAFF. CDR3 nucleotide sequence: TGTGCCAGCTTCAGGGTGAACACTGAAGCTTTCTTT.

J is TRBJ2-1 and V is TRBV9; 11 bases map to TRBD2. This CDR3 is 15 amino acids long. Unmatched junction bases numbered 6, after V lost 4 bases and J lost 6 bases. Germline V gene sequence: CDR1 SGDLS, CDR2 YYNGEE. CDR3 protein: CASSMGLAVINEQFF. CDR3 in DNA: TGTGCCAGCAGCATGGGACTAGCGGTGATCAATGAGCAGTTCTTC.

This chain connects TRBV27 to TRBJ2-1; D is uncertain. Trimming cost V 0 bases and J 6 bases, with 6 bases left between them. This CDR3 is 13 amino acids long. Per the germline V gene, CDR1 is MNHEY and CDR2 is SMNVEV (reference sequence). CDR3 DNA sequence: TGTGCCAGCAGTTTATCGTCGAGCAATGAGCAGTTCTTC. Its translation: CASSLSSSNEQFF.

V is TRBV18 and J is TRBJ2-5, with 8 nucleotides matching TRBD2. Germline CDR1 and CDR2: KGHSH and LQKENI. The V segment lost 5 bases and the J segment 1 base; nucleotides outside the gene matches: 6. The CDR3 covers 15 residues. The CDR3 sequence is CASSATLAVQETQYF. In nucleotides, the CDR3 is TGTGCCAGCTCAGCTACACTAGCGGTCCAAGAGACCCAGTACTTC.

This chain uses TRBV27 with TRBJ2-7; 9 bases are a match to TRBD1. Per the germline V gene, CDR1 is MNHEY and CDR2 is SMNVEV (reference sequence). This CDR3 spans 15 amino acids. V was clipped by 4 bases and J by 4 bases; unmatched bases: 8. Here the CDR3 reads CASSSPGQGRYEQYF. The CDR3 bases are TGTGCCAGCAGTTCGCCGGGACAGGGCAGGTACGAGCAGTACTTC.

The V call is TRBV14, the J call TRBJ1-2, with 7 nucleotides matching TRBD1. Germline CDR1 reads SGHDN; CDR2 reads FVKESK. V was clipped by 4 bases and J by 4 bases; unmatched bases: 3. The length of the CDR3 is 13 residues. CDR3 DNA sequence: TGTGCCAGCAGCCTCGGGACAGTCTATGGCTACACCTTC. Translating gives CASSLGTVYGYTF.

This clone has only one observation. V and J are TRBV30 and TRBJ2-3, with 7 bases aligning to TRBD2. V was pared by 4 bases and J by 4 bases, with 5 bases of the junction left unmatched. The CDR3 loop spans 13 amino acids. Germline V lookup: CDR1 GTSNPN, CDR2 SVGIG (reference sequence). The CDR3 DNA is TGTGCCTGGACCTCGGGAGGTGCAGATACGCAGTATTTT. It yields the protein CAWTSGGADTQYF.

The V and J genes are TRBV9 and TRBJ1-2, with TRBD1 identical over 7 bases. V lost 3 bases, J lost 3 bases, and 2 bases stayed unmatched. The CDR3 consists of 13 residues. CDR1 is SGDLS and CDR2 is YYNGEE in the germline V gene. CDR3 in amino acids: CASSDTGDYGYTF. The CDR3 nucleotides read TGTGCCAGCAGCGATACAGGGGACTATGGCTACACCTTC.

J is TRBJ1-5 and V is TRBV19; tentatively, D is TRBD1 (5 bases). Trimming shortened V by 7 bases and J by 1 base, and 14 bases separated the two germline ends. CDR3 length equals 15 residues. The germline V gene has CDR1 LNHDA and CDR2 SQIVND (reference sequence). DNA for the CDR3: TGTGCCAGTACAAGGACACAAAACAGCAATCAGCCCCAGCATTTT. Encoded protein: CASTRTQNSNQPQHF. Full variable domain (missing parts from reference TRBV19 and TRBJ1-5): DGGITQSPKYLFRKEGQNVTLSCEQNLNHDAMYWYRQDPGQGLRLIYYSQIVNDFQKGDIAEGYSVSREKKESFPLTVTSAQKNPTAFYLCASTRTQNSNQPQHFGDGTRLSIL.

The chain couples TRBV19 to TRBJ1-5, with D uncertain. In germline, CDR1 is LNHDA, CDR2 SQIVND (reference sequence). V was shortened by 4 bases and J by 3 bases, with 13 bases between the two germline ends. The length of the CDR3 is 15 residues. CDR3 protein: CASSTLQRLNQPQHF. The CDR3 DNA follows: TGTGCCAGTAGTACGCTACAGCGGCTCAATCAGCCCCAGCATTTT.

The count of this clone is one. The V gene is TRBV4-1, the J gene TRBJ2-3, with 9 bases that match TRBD1. Per germline, CDR1 MGHRA and CDR2 YSYEKL. The V and J ends lost 6 bases and 3 bases, in that order; junction bases with no gene match: 4. The CDR3 extends over 14 amino acids. CDR3 nucleotide sequence: TGCGCCAGCAGTGACAGGGGGAATACAGATACGCAGTATTTT. Protein product: CASSDRGNTDTQYF.

This clone was detected only a few times. The chain carries TRBV5-1 and TRBJ2-7, with a possible D match to TRBD2 (5 bases). Germline loops: CDR1 SGHRS, CDR2 YFSETQ. V shed 0 bases and J shed 4 bases, with 14 bases lying between them. The CDR3 runs to 15 residues. Here the CDR3 reads CASSLGPSSQYEQYF. In nucleotides, the CDR3 is TGCGCCAGCAGCTTGGGTCCTAGCAGCCAATACGAGCAGTACTTC. Full variable domain (remainder filled in from reference TRBV5-1 and TRBJ2-7): KAGVTQTPRYLIKTRGQQVTLSCSPISGHRSVSWYQQTPGQGLQFLFEYFSETQRNKGNFPGRFSGRQFSNSRSEMNVSTLELGDSALYLCASSLGPSSQYEQYFGPGTRLTVT.

V usage is TRBV6-1 and J usage is TRBJ1-2; D gene unclear. Trimming stripped 4 bases from V and 2 bases from J, with 11 bases between. The CDR3 length is 14 residues. Germline values: CDR1 MNHNS, CDR2 SASEGT. In DNA form, the CDR3 reads TGTGCCAGCAGTGCAATCGGGGTGAACTATGGCTACACCTTC. It codes for CASSAIGVNYGYTF.

The chain employs TRBV27 and TRBJ2-1; 8 nucleotides agree with TRBD1. CDR1 and CDR2 (germline): MNHEY, SMNVEV (reference sequence). The CDR3 runs to 14 residues. Trimming took 6 bases from V and 6 from J; bases not matched to a gene: 7. For the CDR3, the DNA is TGTGCCAGCAGGCCCGGACAGGGCGGCAATGAGCAGTTCTTC. This sequence encodes CASRPGQGGNEQFF.

CDR3 DNA: TGTGCCAGCAGCTTAAGTATCGGGGGGAACTATGGCTACACCTTC. Its translation: CASSLSIGGNYGYTF. The chain has TRBV7-8 and TRBJ1-2; TRBD1 might be the D (5 bases). The germline gives CDR1 SGHVS, CDR2 FQNEAQ. This CDR3 region has 15 residues. V was trimmed by 2 bases and J by 2 bases, leaving 12 bases between them.

The rearrangement links TRBV4-1 to TRBJ1-1; tentative D call: TRBD1 (5 bases). This CDR3 comprises 13 residues. Germline CDR1 reads MGHRA; CDR2 reads YSYEKL. The ends were cut back, 6 bases at V and 1 base at J, with 9 bases in the middle. CDR3 region: CASRPTGNTEAFF. The CDR3 DNA reads as TGCGCCAGCAGGCCTACAGGGAACACTGAAGCTTTCTTT.

The chain employs TRBV5-1 and TRBJ2-1, with 10 bases lining up with TRBD2. V shed 0 bases, J shed 9 bases, and the junction held 6 bases outside the gene matches. Germline V gene sequence: CDR1 SGHRS, CDR2 YFSETQ. This CDR3 contains 15 residues. The CDR3: CASSLVASGSGEQFF. For the CDR3, the DNA is TGCGCCAGCAGCTTGGTGGCTAGCGGGAGCGGTGAGCAGTTCTTC.

V usage is TRBV6-6 and J usage is TRBJ2-3; D is perhaps TRBD2 (5 bases). V lost 3 bases and J 4 bases, leaving 8 bases between the germline ends. The CDR3 is made up of 13 amino acids. CDR1 MNHNY and CDR2 SVGAGI come from the germline V gene (reference sequence). Here the CDR3 DNA reads TGTGCCAGCAGTTATACGGGGTCAGATACGCAGTATTTT. Translated, it gives CASSYTGSDTQYF.

There are a few counts of this clone. V and J are TRBV14 and TRBJ2-5, with 10 bases aligning to TRBD1. Germline assignment: CDR1 SGHDN and CDR2 FVKESK. The CDR3 sequence is 15 residues long. V lost 4 bases and J lost 5; bases outside the gene matches: 7. CDR3 protein: CASSPGTGAWETQYF. As DNA, the CDR3 is TGTGCCAGCAGCCCCGGGACAGGGGCATGGGAGACCCAGTACTTC.

The chain employs TRBV25-1 and TRBJ2-5, with unresolved D. This CDR3 region has 14 residues. V was clipped by 3 bases and J by 0 bases, with 8 bases between them. Germline lookup yields CDR1 MGHDK and CDR2 SYGVNS. The CDR3 spells CASSDYAYQETQYF. CDR3 coding DNA: TGTGCCAGCAGTGACTACGCGTACCAAGAGACCCAGTACTTC.

The CDR3 is CASSKGTGGLEAFF. The CDR3 DNA sequence: TGTGCCAGCAGTAAAGGGACAGGGGGCTTAGAAGCTTTCTTT. The chain employs TRBV28 and TRBJ1-1, with 12 bases that match TRBD1. With 5 bases clipped from V and 8 bases from J, the junction kept 6 bases outside the gene matches. CDR3 length: 14 residues. CDR1 is MDHEN, CDR2 SYDVKM, per germline.

V is TRBV2 and J is TRBJ1-2; 9 nucleotides agree with TRBD1. J was trimmed by 0 bases and V by 6 bases; bases with no gene match: 8. Germline CDR1 and CDR2: SNHLY and FYNNEI. The CDR3 extends over 16 amino acids. For the CDR3, the DNA is TGTGCCAGCAGAACCGTCCGGGACAGGGCTAACTATGGCTACACCTTC. It encodes CASRTVRDRANYGYTF.

The V and J genes are TRBV2 and TRBJ1-5; 10 nucleotides line up with TRBD1. There are 15 residues in the CDR3. The V gene's germline CDR1 is SNHLY and CDR2 FYNNEI. Losses at the gene ends were 7 bases for V and 9 bases for J; bases not matched to a gene: 12. CDR3 DNA sequence: TGTGCCAGCACCTCGGGACAGGGGCCTTGGGGGCCCCAGCATTTT. This codes for CASTSGQGPWGPQHF.

CDR3 sequence reads: CASRSDRGEQYF. In nucleotides, the CDR3 is TGTGCCAGCAGGTCGGACAGGGGCGAGCAGTACTTC. This chain uses TRBV7-9 with TRBJ2-7; TRBD1 aligns across 9 bases. With 6 bases clipped from V and 6 bases from J, the junction kept 3 bases outside the gene matches. The CDR3 length is 12 residues. Germline CDR1 and CDR2: SEHNR and FQNEAQ (reference sequence).

This chain's CDR3 is CASSIGGHTGTGNQPQHF. The DNA for the CDR3 is TGTGCCAGTAGTATAGGGGGCCACACCGGGACAGGGAATCAGCCCCAGCATTTT. J is TRBJ1-5 and V is TRBV19, with 9 bases aligning to TRBD1. After removal of 1 base from V and 4 bases from J, the junction contained 11 bases not matched to a gene. The CDR3 is 18 residues long. CDR1 LNHDA and CDR2 SQIVND come from the germline V gene (reference sequence).

The V gene is TRBV6-4, the J gene TRBJ2-5; 13 bases match TRBD2. The V and J ends lost 5 bases and 4 bases, in that order; junction bases with no gene match: 1. Per germline, CDR1 MRHNA and CDR2 SNTAGT. The CDR3 is 14 residues long. The CDR3 nucleotides are TGTGCCAGCAGTAGACTAGCGGGAGGAGAGACCCAGTACTTC. Its translation is CASSRLAGGETQYF.

DNA for the CDR3: TGTGCCAGCAGTTACTTCGCGGGAAAGAACGAGCAGTACTTC. Translated, it gives CASSYFAGKNEQYF. V gene TRBV6-6 combines with J gene TRBJ2-7; weak D call: TRBD2 (6 bases). CDR3 length: 14 amino acids. Trimming left V 1 base short and J 5 bases short, with 12 bases between. In germline, CDR1 is MNHNY, CDR2 SVGAGI (reference sequence).

Of note for this clone: Germline is not matched at one junction end, which may reflect a read error. V and J are TRBV6-1 and TRBJ2-7, with a tentative D call TRBD2 (6 bases). CDR1 MNHNS and CDR2 SASEGT come from the germline V gene. This CDR3 has 15 residues. The DNA for the CDR3 is TGTGCCAGCAGTGATGGCCGCCTGGGGGGATACGCGCAGTACTTC. Residues: CASSDGRLGGYAQYF.

The rearrangement joins TRBV6-6 to TRBJ1-5; perhaps TRBD1 as D (6 bases). CDR1 is MNHNY, CDR2 SVGAGI, per germline (reference sequence). The CDR3 is made up of 13 amino acids. V was trimmed by 7 bases and J by 4 bases, leaving 11 bases between them. The CDR3 loop reads CASNGQPNQPQHF. DNA for the CDR3: TGTGCCAGCAATGGACAGCCTAATCAGCCCCAGCATTTT.